This passage covers 2 T cell receptor beta chains from one sample sequenced in a study of tumor and adjacent non-tumor tissue in lung cancer. This sample's RNA came from whole unsorted tissue. This non-tumor lung sample came from over 3 cm beyond the tumor edge. TCRbeta libraries were built with three rounds of nested PCR, modified from ARM-PCR. TCRdb analysed the multiplex PCR reads with MiXCR anew, one entry per CDR3 protein. The data show about 60,000 distinct CDR3 sequences, about 56% seen once. The sequencing sample was made of distant non-tumor lung tissue. Receptors originate from a man between 65 and 85 years old with non-small cell lung cancer.

This clonotype was seen more than once but under ten times. This chain uses TRBV7-9 with TRBJ2-4, with 14 positions matching TRBD2. V gave up 6 bases and J gave up 1 base; unmatched junction bases: 5. In germline, CDR1 is SEHNR, CDR2 FQNEAQ (reference sequence). CDR3 length: 17 residues. The CDR3 nucleotides read TGTGCCAGCAGACCGGGACTAGCGGGGGAGGCCAAAAACATTCAGTACTTC. This gives the protein CASRPGLAGEAKNIQYF.

This chain links TRBV5-5 with TRBJ2-1, with D perhaps TRBD2 (7 bases). This CDR3 spans 15 amino acids. Germline CDR1 SGHKS, CDR2 YYEKEE (reference sequence). Trimming took 3 bases from V and 5 from J, leaving 15 bases between them. This chain's CDR3 is CASSSSGGQNNEQFF. CDR3 coding DNA: TGTGCCAGCAGCTCTTCCGGGGGGCAGAACAATGAGCAGTTCTTC.